Below, 26 T cell receptor beta chains from the same sample are listed, as sequenced in a study of T cell responses to AZD1222 COVID-19 vaccine. Assay: immunoSEQ multiplex PCR; the TCRdb copy retains only in-frame clones and omits some. The table shows 90,000 to 120,000 clones, with about 89% occurring only once. This material consisted of peripheral blood, taken 28 days after the second AZD1222 dose. All receptors derive from an adult who received the AZD1222 COVID-19 vaccine.

This chain links TRBV19 with TRBJ2-3; possibly TRBD1 for D (6 bases). V was clipped by 8 bases and J by 2 bases, with 17 bases between them. CDR1 and CDR2 (germline): LNHDA, SQIVND (reference sequence). The CDR3 has 15 amino acids. CDR3 amino acids: CASHSRDTITDTQYF. Written as DNA, the CDR3 is TGTGCCAGTCACTCCCGGGACACGATCACAGATACGCAGTATTTT.

The chain links TRBV10-1 to TRBJ2-3; no definite D call. V gave up 5 bases and J gave up 2 bases, with 8 bases separating them. This CDR3 is 13 amino acids long. Germline CDR1 WNHNN, CDR2 SYGVQD (reference sequence). For the CDR3, the DNA is TGCGCCAGCAGTATTCGAATCACAGATACGCAGTATTTT. Protein product: CASSIRITDTQYF.

The V and J genes are TRBV5-5 and TRBJ2-1; D possibly uses TRBD1 or TRBD2 (7 bases each). The CDR3 totals 15 residues. V dropped 7 bases and J dropped 9 bases, with 23 bases sitting between them. CDR1 is SGHKS and CDR2 is YYEKEE in the germline V gene (reference sequence). CDR3 nucleotide sequence: TGTGCCAGCTCCCCTTTGGTGGTCAGGGGGGGTGAGCAGTTCTTC. Its translation: CASSPLVVRGGEQFF.

V gene TRBV5-5 combines with J gene TRBJ1-5; tentative D call: TRBD1 (6 bases). The V gene lost 0 bases and the J gene lost 0 bases, with 16 bases spanning the gap. The CDR3 extends over 18 amino acids. Germline V lookup: CDR1 SGHKS, CDR2 YYEKEE (reference sequence). The CDR3 region is CASSLEQTGPYSNQPQHF. The CDR3 DNA follows: TGTGCCAGCAGCTTGGAACAGACAGGCCCTTATAGCAATCAGCCCCAGCATTTT.

The rearrangement links TRBV2 to TRBJ1-1, with D uncertain. The CDR3 is 11 residues long. With 6 bases removed from V and 2 bases from J, the gap between germline ends came to 4 bases. From germline, CDR1 is SNHLY and CDR2 FYNNEI. CDR3 amino acids: CASSVNTEAFF. CDR3 sequence (DNA): TGTGCCAGCAGCGTTAACACTGAAGCTTTCTTT.

The chain is built from TRBV30 and TRBJ1-2; D is unresolved. V gave up 6 bases and J gave up 1 base, with 15 bases separating them. There are 14 residues in the CDR3. Looked up from germline, CDR1 is GTSNPN and CDR2 is SVGIG (reference sequence). The CDR3 region is CACQGGVVNYGYTF. Written as DNA, the CDR3 is TGTGCCTGCCAAGGAGGTGTAGTTAACTATGGCTACACCTTC.

The rearrangement links TRBV7-2 to TRBJ1-2, with unresolved D. Germline V CDR1 and CDR2: SGHTA, FQGNSA. V lost 4 bases and J 4 bases, leaving 10 bases between the germline ends. This CDR3 is built from 13 residues. This CDR3 reads CASSSQTIYGYTF. The DNA of the CDR3 is TGTGCCAGCAGCTCACAGACCATCTATGGCTACACCTTC.

The rearrangement uses TRBV13 and TRBJ2-3, with D perhaps given as TRBD1 or TRBD2 (5 bases each). Between the trimmed V and J ends, which lost 3 bases and 0 bases, there was a span of 10 bases. Germline V gene data show CDR1 as PRHDT and CDR2 as FYEKMQ (reference sequence). The CDR3 has 15 residues. CDR3 in amino acids: CASSLGRSSTDTQYF. Here the CDR3 DNA reads TGTGCCAGCAGCTTGGGACGGTCTAGCACAGATACGCAGTATTTT.

The genes are TRBV29-1 and TRBJ1-2; 10 bases are a match to TRBD1. The germline CDR1 and CDR2 sequences are SQVTM and ANQGSEA. Unmatched junction bases numbered 2, after V lost 4 bases and J lost 0 bases. This CDR3 region has 14 residues. CDR3 amino acids: CSVGDRGPNYGYTF. The CDR3 region has the DNA TGCAGCGTTGGGGACAGGGGACCTAACTATGGCTACACCTTC.

The rearrangement joins TRBV7-2 to TRBJ1-3; 7 nucleotides agree with TRBD1. V shed 2 bases and J 4 bases; nucleotides not matched to a gene: 8. This CDR3 comprises 16 residues. The germline V gene has CDR1 SGHTA and CDR2 FQGNSA. The CDR3: CASSLKGTASGNTIYF. CDR3 DNA: TGTGCCAGCAGCTTAAAAGGGACAGCCAGCGGAAACACCATATATTTT.

By sample share, this clone is medium-sized (0.01 to 0.1%). The rearrangement links TRBV6-6 to TRBJ1-2, with D unclear. Trimming pared 8 bases from V and 6 bases from J, leaving 16 bases between. The CDR3 is 13 residues long. CDR1 and CDR2 from the germline V gene are MNHNY and SVGAGI (reference sequence). The DNA for the CDR3 is TGTGCCAGCCGCTCCCGGCCCGGGCATGGCTACACCTTC. It specifies CASRSRPGHGYTF.

Only one count was recorded for this clone. The chain joins TRBV28 to TRBJ1-2; 10 bases agree with TRBD1. Losses at the gene ends were 1 base for V and 6 bases for J; bases not matched to a gene: 2. The CDR3 consists of 14 residues. CDR1 and CDR2 from the germline V gene are MDHEN and SYDVKM. The CDR3 reads CASSLLDRGNGYTF. Here the CDR3 DNA reads TGTGCCAGCAGTTTATTGGACAGGGGGAATGGCTACACCTTC.

This clone appeared once. The chain recombines TRBV11-2 with TRBJ1-1, with D tentatively TRBD1 (6 bases). Germline V lookup: CDR1 SGHAT, CDR2 FQNNGV. V shed 3 bases and J shed 2 bases, with 10 bases lying between them. The CDR3 sequence is 14 residues long. CDR3 residues: CASSFYRANTEAFF. The CDR3 DNA reads as TGTGCCAGCAGCTTTTACAGGGCCAACACTGAAGCTTTCTTT. The complete variable domain, with remaining parts taken from reference TRBV11-2 and TRBJ1-1, reads EAGVAQSPRYKIIEKRQSVAFWCNPISGHATLYWYQQILGQGPKLLIQFQNNGVVDDSQLPKDRFSAERLKGVDSTLKIQPAKLEDSAVYLCASSFYRANTEAFFGQGTRLTVV.

This chain joins TRBV6-4 and TRBJ1-6, with 7 bases lining up with TRBD1. The V gene's germline CDR1 is MRHNA and CDR2 SNTAGT. The CDR3 is made up of 15 amino acids. The V segment lost 5 bases and the J segment 9 bases; nucleotides outside the gene matches: 10. CDR3 sequence: CASSISGTEFSPLHF. The CDR3 nucleotides are TGTGCCAGCAGTATTTCCGGGACAGAGTTTTCACCCCTCCACTTT.

The chain uses TRBV11-3 and TRBJ2-1; D perhaps matches TRBD1 (5 bases). V was pared by 0 bases and J by 1 base, with 7 bases between. Germline V lookup: CDR1 SGHNT, CDR2 YENEEA. The CDR3 runs 15 residues. The CDR3 sequence is CASSLEGVSYNEQFF. The DNA of the CDR3 is TGTGCCAGCAGCTTAGAAGGGGTGTCCTACAATGAGCAGTTCTTC.

V usage is TRBV19 and J usage is TRBJ1-2; weak D call: TRBD1 (6 bases). The CDR3 has 14 amino acids. With 0 bases removed from V and 4 bases from J, the gap between germline ends came to 9 bases. Germline CDR1 LNHDA, CDR2 SQIVND (reference sequence). CDR3 sequence reads: CASSIENRAYGYTF. The DNA for the CDR3 is TGTGCCAGTAGTATAGAAAACAGGGCCTATGGCTACACCTTC.

J is TRBJ2-7 and V is TRBV6-2 or TRBV6-3; TRBD1 matches at 8 bases. V was pared by 2 bases and J by 4 bases, with 4 bases of the junction left unmatched. This CDR3 has 14 amino acids. The germline V gene has CDR1 MNHEY and CDR2 SVGEGT. The CDR3 nucleotides are TGTGCCAGCAGTTACACAGGGGGTTGGTACGAGCAGTACTTC. It translates to CASSYTGGWYEQYF.

This chain connects TRBV6-6 to TRBJ2-1, with TRBD1 matching 9 bases. The V gene's germline CDR1 is MNHNY and CDR2 SVGAGI (reference sequence). This CDR3 spans 16 amino acids. Trimming at V came to 2 bases and at J to 5 bases, leaving 7 bases not matched to a gene. CDR3 loop: CASSYKWGQGDNEQFF. CDR3 DNA: TGTGCCAGCAGTTACAAATGGGGACAGGGCGACAATGAGCAGTTCTTC.

The table lists this clone with a count of one. This chain joins TRBV7-2 and TRBJ1-5; 8 positions agree with TRBD1. CDR1 SGHTA and CDR2 FQGNSA come from the germline V gene. This CDR3 comprises 15 residues. J lost 4 bases, V lost 5 bases, and 7 bases had no gene match. CDR3 DNA: TGTGCCAGCAGCGTGACAGGGGTGTCGAATCAGCCCCAGCATTTT. This sequence encodes CASSVTGVSNQPQHF.

V usage is TRBV14 and J usage is TRBJ1-6; D may be TRBD1 (5 bases). From germline, CDR1 is SGHDN and CDR2 FVKESK. The CDR3 is 14 residues long. Trimming pared 1 base from V and 10 bases from J, leaving 11 bases between. For the CDR3, the DNA is TGTGCCAGCAGCCAAGGCAGGGAGTACTCACCCCTCCACTTT. Its protein is CASSQGREYSPLHF.

The chain combines TRBV4-3 with TRBJ1-6, with 7 nucleotides matching TRBD1. The CDR3 runs 19 residues. The germline V gene has CDR1 LGHNA and CDR2 YSLEER. V shed 1 base and J 0 bases; nucleotides not matched to a gene: 9. This CDR3 reads CASSQVGGYTSSYNSPLHF. CDR3 nucleotide sequence: TGCGCCAGCAGCCAAGTAGGGGGCTACACCAGCTCCTATAATTCACCCCTCCACTTT.

V usage is TRBV24-1 and J usage is TRBJ2-7; either TRBD1 or TRBD2 may fit D (5 bases each). Deletions cut 3 bases from V and 3 bases from J, with 8 bases between. Germline V gives CDR1 KGHDR, CDR2 SFDVKD. CDR3 length equals 13 residues. For the CDR3, the DNA is TGTGCCACCAGTGATGGGACGGACTACGAGCAGTACTTC. Encoded protein: CATSDGTDYEQYF.

This clone was counted once. The chain is built from TRBV2 and TRBJ1-3; D gene unclear. This CDR3 has 15 residues. Trimming shortened V by 1 base and J by 2 bases, and 9 bases separated the two germline ends. Germline CDR1 SNHLY, CDR2 FYNNEI. Here the CDR3 reads CASSEGRAAGNTIYF. CDR3 coding DNA: TGTGCCAGCAGTGAAGGACGGGCTGCTGGAAACACCATATATTTT. Filled out from reference TRBV2 and TRBJ1-3, the complete variable domain reads EPEVTQTPSHQVTQMGQEVILRCVPISNHLYFYWYRQILGQKVEFLVSFYNNEISEKSEIFDDQFSVERPDGSNFTLKIRSTKLEDSAMYFCASSEGRAAGNTIYFGEGSWLTVV.

V usage is TRBV5-1 and J usage is TRBJ2-5; D unresolved. From germline, CDR1 is SGHRS and CDR2 YFSETQ. The CDR3 is 14 amino acids. V lost 6 bases, J lost 1 base, and 13 bases lay in between. DNA of the CDR3: TGCGCCAGCAACACATACAGTTTCCAAGAGACCCAGTACTTC. This gives the protein CASNTYSFQETQYF. Full variable domain (rest looked up from reference TRBV5-1 and TRBJ2-5): KAGVTQTPRYLIKTRGQQVTLSCSPISGHRSVSWYQQTPGQGLQFLFEYFSETQRNKGNFPGRFSGRQFSNSRSEMNVSTLELGDSALYLCASNTYSFQETQYFGPGTRLLVL.

This clone was detected once. The chain is built from TRBV5-8 and TRBJ1-4, with TRBD1 as a possible D gene (5 bases). The ends were cut back, 1 base at V and 7 bases at J, with 11 bases in the middle. This CDR3 region has 14 residues. Germline CDR1 SGHTS, CDR2 YDEGEE. CDR3 loop: CASSLSGRREKLFF. The DNA of the CDR3 is TGTGCCAGCAGCTTGTCGGGACGGCGTGAAAAACTGTTTTTT. Together with reference TRBV5-8 and TRBJ1-4, the CDR3 gives the full variable domain: EAGVTQSPTHLIKTRGQQATLRCSPISGHTSVYWYQQALGLGLQFLLWYDEGEERNRGNFPPRFSGRQFPNYSSELNVNALELEDSALYLCASSLSGRREKLFFGSGTQLSVL.

This chain uses TRBV12-3 or TRBV12-4 with TRBJ1-2, with a weak D call TRBD1 (6 bases). The CDR3 covers 13 residues. The ends were cut back, 5 bases at V and 4 bases at J, with 11 bases in the middle. The CDR3 sequence: CASSLTGVYGYTF. CDR3 sequence (DNA): TGTGCCAGCAGTCTGACAGGAGTCTATGGCTACACCTTC.